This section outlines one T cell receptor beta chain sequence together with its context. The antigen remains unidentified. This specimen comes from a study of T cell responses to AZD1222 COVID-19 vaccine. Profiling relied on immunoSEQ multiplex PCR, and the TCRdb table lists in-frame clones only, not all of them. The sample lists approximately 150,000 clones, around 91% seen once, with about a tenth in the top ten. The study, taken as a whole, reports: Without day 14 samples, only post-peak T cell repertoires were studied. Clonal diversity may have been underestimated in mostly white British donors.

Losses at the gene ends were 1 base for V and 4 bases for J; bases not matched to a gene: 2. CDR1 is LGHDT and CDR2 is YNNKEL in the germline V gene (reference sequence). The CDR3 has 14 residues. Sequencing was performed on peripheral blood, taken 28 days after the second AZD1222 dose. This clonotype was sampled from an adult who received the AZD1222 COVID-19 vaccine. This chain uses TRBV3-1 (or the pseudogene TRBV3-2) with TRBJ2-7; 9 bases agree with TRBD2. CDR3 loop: CASSQGLAVYEQYF. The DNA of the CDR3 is TGTGCCAGCAGCCAAGGACTAGCGGTGTACGAGCAGTACTTC.